This T cell receptor (beta chain) was documented in a study of blood T cell repertoires in COVID-19. Study context: COVID-19 samples from acute and convalescent phases originated in the United States, Italy and Spain.

Original data processing: Amplified reference gene primers provided the basis for estimating nucleated cell counts. Only in-frame clones appear in the TCRdb table, and some are missing; sequencing was by immunoSEQ multiplex PCR. The V and J calls and the clone size are those of that table, but D and trimming were determined from the DNA. The sample records roughly 150,000 clones, about four fifths being singletons. The CDR3 consists of 16 residues. CDR1 is MDHEN, CDR2 SYDVKM, per germline. J was trimmed by 2 bases and V by 3 bases; bases with no gene match: 5. The gene calls are TRBV28 and TRBJ2-5, with 11 bases matching TRBD1. This sequence was found in a woman aged 55-69 years with COVID-19, enrolled during active disease. The sequencing sample was made of peripheral blood. CDR3 loop: CASSFLGQGVQETQYF. The CDR3 nucleotides read TGTGCCAGCAGTTTCTTGGGACAGGGGGTACAAGAGACCCAGTACTTC.